This T cell receptor beta chain came from a study of cytomegalovirus exposure and HLA in healthy donors. Study-wide results and limits: It was shown in a later analysis that HLA-associated TCR beta chains were more clonally expanded than other, equally common chains.

The CDR3 is made up of 19 amino acids. Per the germline V gene, CDR1 is LGHNA and CDR2 is YSLEER. Primers: 60 Vbeta forward and 13 Jbeta reverse. Sequencing used immunoSEQ multiplex PCR; TCRdb keeps in-frame clones, though not all of them. The sample has 100,000 or so clones; 75% are singletons. Comment on this clone: Its antigen is not known. One junction end does not reproduce the germline sequence, and a read error may be involved. This specimen includes other DNA sequences encoding the same CDR3.

Sequenced: PBMCs. The J gene is TRBJ2-2, the V gene TRBV4-3, with TRBD2 identical over 13 bases. The receptor comes from a man aged 45-60 years in good health and CMV-seronegative. The chain's CDR3 is CASSQEGGLAGRYTGELFF. CDR3 DNA sequence: TGCGCCAGCAGCCAAGAGGGGGGACTAGCGGGAAGGTACACCGGGGAGTTGTTTTTT.